The 18 T cell receptor beta chains listed next were all sequenced from one sample in a study of T cells after yellow fever vaccination. In TCRdb, the 5' RACE reads were re-called with MiXCR into one record per CDR3 protein. The table records roughly 400,000 distinct CDR3 sequences, 18% of them present only once. Sequences were derived from PBMCs, sampled before the yellow fever booster vaccination. These receptor sequences come from a young man who received the YFV17D yellow fever vaccine.

The J gene is TRBJ2-3, the V gene TRBV7-9, with 7 nucleotides matching TRBD2. CDR1 and CDR2 (germline): SEHNR, FQNEAQ (reference sequence). Losses at the gene ends were 7 bases for V and 0 bases for J; bases not matched to a gene: 4. This CDR3 comprises 14 residues. CDR3 sequence (DNA): TGTGCCAGCACCCTGGGAGGGAGCACAGATACGCAGTATTTT. Protein product: CASTLGGSTDTQYF.

There are a few counts of this clonotype. The rearrangement links TRBV20-1 to TRBJ2-5; TRBD2 agrees at 9 bases. From germline, CDR1 is DFQATT and CDR2 SNEGSKA (reference sequence). There are 14 residues in the CDR3. Trimming cost V 3 bases and J 3 bases; bases outside gene matches: 5. The DNA of the CDR3 is TGCAGTGCTAGTCTGGGACTAGCTGAAGAGACCCAGTACTTC. It codes for CSASLGLAEETQYF.

The gene calls are TRBV10-2 and TRBJ2-5; TRBD2 might be the D (5 bases). The germline V gene encodes CDR1 WSHSY and CDR2 SAAADI. CDR3 length: 15 amino acids. V lost 0 bases, J lost 3 bases, and 11 bases lay in between. The CDR3 spells CASSESRTHEETQYF. The CDR3 DNA is TGCGCCAGCAGTGAGTCTCGGACTCACGAAGAGACCCAGTACTTC.

This rearrangement joins TRBV20-1 to TRBJ2-3, with 7 positions matching TRBD2. V trimming: 6 bases; J trimming: 7 bases; junction bases outside the gene matches: 10. CDR3 length equals 13 residues. Germline V gives CDR1 DFQATT, CDR2 SNEGSKA (reference sequence). The CDR3: CSAILGGRNTQYF. In DNA form, the CDR3 reads TGCAGTGCCATCCTGGGGGGGAGGAATACGCAGTATTTT.

The gene calls are TRBV6-6 and TRBJ2-7, with D perhaps assigned TRBD1 or TRBD2 (5 bases each). The germline gives CDR1 MNHNY, CDR2 SVGAGI (reference sequence). This CDR3 contains 13 residues. Trimming left V 6 bases short and J 5 bases short, with 14 bases between. In DNA form, the CDR3 reads TGTGCCAGCAGGGGCGCAGGGACCAACGAGCAGTACGTC. Translation: CASRGAGTNEQYV.

The chain links TRBV7-9 to TRBJ2-7, with D perhaps matching TRBD1 or TRBD2 (7 bases each). Per the germline V gene, CDR1 is SEHNR and CDR2 is FQNEAQ (reference sequence). This CDR3 is built from 13 residues. CDR3 bases: TGTGCCAGCAGCATTTGGGAGGGGGCCCCGTTAGTCGTC. It encodes CASSIWEGAPLVV.

The chain combines TRBV29-1 with TRBJ2-1; 9 bases map to TRBD2. The CDR3 sequence is 18 residues long. V was pared by 7 bases and J by 0 bases, with 16 bases of the junction left unmatched. Looked up from germline, CDR1 is SQVTM and CDR2 is ANQGSEA. CDR3 sequence reads: CSATPSAGGRSSYNEQFF. The DNA of the CDR3 is TGCAGCGCTACGCCGTCGGCGGGGGGGCGAAGCTCCTACAATGAGCAGTTCTTC.

This clonotype was observed a few times. This chain joins TRBV20-1 and TRBJ1-3; D remains unclear. V was pared by 6 bases and J by 8 bases, with 11 bases between. The germline CDR1 and CDR2 sequences are DFQATT and SNEGSKA (reference sequence). The CDR3 runs to 11 residues. CDR3 DNA: TGCAGTGCCTATGAGTGGGACACCATATATTTT. Translating gives CSAYEWDTIYF.

Only a few counts were recorded for this clonotype. The chain joins TRBV14 to TRBJ1-1; D may be TRBD1 (6 bases). Germline values: CDR1 SGHDN, CDR2 FVKESK. Between the trimmed V and J ends, which lost 0 bases and 3 bases, there was a span of 11 bases. The CDR3 extends over 15 amino acids. CDR3 DNA: TGTGCCAGCAGCCAAGAACACAGGGTTTACACTGAAGCTTTCTTT. This encodes CASSQEHRVYTEAFF.

The V gene is TRBV7-2, the J gene TRBJ2-7; D call uncertain. Trimming removed 2 bases at V and 4 bases at J, with 9 bases between. Germline V gene lookup returns CDR1 SGHTA and CDR2 FQGNSA. The CDR3 totals 13 residues. For the CDR3, the DNA is TGTGCCAGCAGCTTACTGGACGGATACGAGCAGTACGTC. Its translation is CASSLLDGYEQYV.

The chain combines TRBV4-1 with TRBJ1-1, with D uncertain. V was trimmed by 0 bases and J by 11 bases, leaving 16 bases between them. This CDR3 spans 14 amino acids. Germline CDR1 and CDR2: MGHRA and YSYEKL. The CDR3 spells CASSQERSSPRAFF. Written as DNA, the CDR3 is TGCGCCAGCAGCCAAGAAAGGAGCAGTCCGCGGGCTTTCTTT.

This clonotype was detected a few times. CDR3: CASSYRQGIYEQYF. The DNA of the CDR3 is TGTGCCAGCAGCTATCGACAGGGGATATACGAGCAGTACTTC. The chain employs TRBV5-5 and TRBJ2-7; 8 bases agree with TRBD1. The CDR3 has 14 residues. Germline CDR1 reads SGHKS; CDR2 reads YYEKEE (reference sequence). J was trimmed by 4 bases and V by 3 bases; bases with no gene match: 6.

The V call is TRBV28, the J call TRBJ1-1; D is possibly TRBD1 (5 bases). Per the germline V gene, CDR1 is MDHEN and CDR2 is SYDVKM. Trimming took off 7 bases at V and 3 bases at J, with 12 bases between the two ends. CDR3 length equals 13 residues. This CDR3 is CASIRGVDTEAFF. CDR3 in DNA: TGTGCCAGCATACGGGGGGTGGACACTGAAGCTTTCTTT.

This clonotype was seen only a few times. The rearrangement joins TRBV6-6 to TRBJ2-7; tentatively, D is TRBD2 (6 bases). Germline V lookup: CDR1 MNHNY, CDR2 SVGAGI (reference sequence). The V end was cut by 6 bases, the J end by 1 base, with 13 bases between. CDR3 size: 14 residues. CDR3 amino acids: CASRAAGSSYEQYF. The CDR3 nucleotides read TGTGCCAGCAGAGCGGCGGGGTCTTCCTACGAGCAGTACTTC.

This chain links TRBV6-1 with TRBJ1-2; D perhaps matches TRBD1 (6 bases). V was clipped by 6 bases and J by 6 bases, with 17 bases between them. CDR1 is MNHNS and CDR2 is SASEGT in the germline V gene. The CDR3 has 14 residues. CDR3 DNA sequence: TGTGCCAGCAGCGACAGGCTGGGTCCCGATGGCTACACCTTC. Amino acid sequence: CASSDRLGPDGYTF.

J is TRBJ2-3 and V is TRBV9; TRBD1 matches 9 bases. V dropped 3 bases and J dropped 7; count of bases not matched to a gene: 6. Germline V CDR1 and CDR2: SGDLS, YYNGEE. CDR3 length equals 14 residues. The CDR3 sequence is CASSGKQGANTQYF. DNA of the CDR3: TGTGCCAGCAGCGGGAAACAGGGGGCTAATACGCAGTATTTT.

This clonotype showed up just a few times. V gene TRBV7-2 combines with J gene TRBJ2-7, with D unclear. V gave up 0 bases and J gave up 5 bases, with 11 bases separating them. The germline gives CDR1 SGHTA, CDR2 FQGNSA. The CDR3 runs to 14 residues. CDR3 sequence: CASSLAGSIHEQYF. CDR3 sequence (DNA): TGTGCCAGCAGCTTAGCTGGCAGTATCCACGAGCAGTACTTC.

The J gene is TRBJ2-2, the V gene TRBV24-1; TRBD2 aligns across 7 bases. CDR3 length: 16 amino acids. Unmatched junction bases numbered 4, after V lost 4 bases and J lost 0 bases. From germline, CDR1 is KGHDR and CDR2 SFDVKD. In nucleotides, the CDR3 is TGTGCCACCAGTGACTGGGGGGGGGCGAACACCGGGGAGCTGTTTTTT. Encoded protein: CATSDWGGANTGELFF.